One sample yielded the 19 T cell receptor beta chains listed below, sequenced in a study of shared clonotypes between healthy human individuals. This table comes from immunoSEQ multiplex PCR, and its TCRdb copy is limited to in-frame clones, with some not included. The data show roughly 700,000 clones, with around 67% seen just once and about 1.8% held by the top ten. Sequencing input: memory CD4+ T cells sorted from blood. Subset denoted: CD45RA-negative fraction. Every receptor here comes from a woman aged 25 to 45 in good health.

This chain links TRBV5-5 with TRBJ2-2; TRBD1 matches 7 bases. The CDR3 is made up of 15 amino acids. CDR1 SGHKS and CDR2 YYEKEE come from the germline V gene (reference sequence). The J segment lost 2 bases and the V segment lost 2 bases, leaving 3 bases of the junction unmatched. The CDR3 sequence: CASSFGTVNTGELFF. CDR3 DNA sequence: TGTGCCAGCAGCTTCGGGACAGTCAACACCGGGGAGCTGTTTTTT.

This clone was recorded a few times. The chain links TRBV19 to TRBJ2-7, with D perhaps TRBD1 (7 bases). This CDR3 comprises 14 residues. The germline CDR1 and CDR2 sequences are LNHDA and SQIVND (reference sequence). Trimming took off 6 bases at V and 0 bases at J, with 12 bases between the two ends. The CDR3 loop is CASRAGQFSYEQYF. CDR3 DNA: TGTGCCAGTAGGGCGGGACAGTTCTCCTACGAGCAGTACTTC.

This sequence joins TRBV29-1 and TRBJ2-5; TRBD2 agrees at 7 bases. Germline V gene sequence: CDR1 SQVTM, CDR2 ANQGSEA. After removal of 8 bases from V and 5 bases from J, the junction contained 8 bases not matched to a gene. This CDR3 is 12 amino acids long. The CDR3 coding sequence is TGCAGCTCCCGAAGCGGGGTGGAGACCCAGTACTTC. Translating gives CSSRSGVETQYF.

This chain joins TRBV7-7 and TRBJ1-5, with D possibly TRBD1 on 5 matching bases. The CDR3 runs 15 residues. Germline V gene data show CDR1 as SSHAT and CDR2 as FNYEAQ (reference sequence). Trimming removed 7 bases at V and 8 bases at J, with 21 bases between. The CDR3 region is CASTNPFETAKPQHF. Written as DNA, the CDR3 is TGTGCCAGCACCAACCCATTCGAGACAGCGAAGCCCCAGCATTTT.

The chain links TRBV29-1 to TRBJ1-1; D perhaps matches TRBD1 (5 bases). CDR1 and CDR2 (germline): SQVTM, ANQGSEA. The V end was cut by 7 bases, the J end by 0 bases, with 18 bases between. There are 15 residues in the CDR3. CDR3: CSGQTQLGMNTEAFF. The CDR3 nucleotides are TGCAGCGGACAGACGCAACTGGGTATGAACACTGAAGCTTTCTTT. The variable domain in full, with the rest retrieved from reference TRBV29-1 and TRBJ1-1, is SAVISQKPSRDICQRGTSLTIQCQVDSQVTMMFWYRQQPGQSLTLIATANQGSEATYESGFVIDKFPISRPNLTFSTLTVSNMSPEDSSIYLCSGQTQLGMNTEAFFGQGTRLTVV.

The chain has TRBV19 and TRBJ1-1; no firm D call. CDR1 is LNHDA and CDR2 is SQIVND in the germline V gene (reference sequence). The CDR3 runs 13 residues. V was shortened by 11 bases and J by 4 bases, with 17 bases between the two germline ends. The chain's CDR3 is CASSRASGTEAFF. The CDR3 DNA follows: TGTGCCTCCTCCCGGGCCTCGGGCACTGAAGCTTTCTTT.

A single count supports this clone. CDR3 DNA sequence: TGCGCCAGCAGCTTCCAAATGAGTTCTGATACGCAGTATTTT. Translated, it gives CASSFQMSSDTQYF. The chain combines TRBV5-1 with TRBJ2-3, with D unclear. The length of the CDR3 is 14 residues. From germline, CDR1 is SGHRS and CDR2 YFSETQ. V shed 2 bases and J shed 6 bases, with 13 bases lying between them.

V and J are TRBV11-2 and TRBJ2-1, with D unresolved. The germline V and J ends were trimmed by 2 bases and 4 bases, with 12 bases remaining between them. The CDR3 is 15 residues long. The germline V gene has CDR1 SGHAT and CDR2 FQNNGV. The CDR3 DNA is TGTGCCAGCAGCTTAATCGGCGGCTTTTACAATGAGCAGTTCTTC. Its protein product is CASSLIGGFYNEQFF.

The genes are TRBV5-1 and TRBJ1-1; 7 nucleotides line up with TRBD1. V dropped 3 bases and J dropped 4; count of bases not matched to a gene: 9. Germline V gene lookup returns CDR1 SGHRS and CDR2 YFSETQ. CDR3 length: 15 residues. CDR3 region: CASSSDRVGVTEAFF. As DNA, the CDR3 is TGCGCCAGCAGCTCTGACAGGGTTGGGGTCACTGAAGCTTTCTTT. The whole variable domain, remainder taken from reference TRBV5-1 and TRBJ1-1, is KAGVTQTPRYLIKTRGQQVTLSCSPISGHRSVSWYQQTPGQGLQFLFEYFSETQRNKGNFPGRFSGRQFSNSRSEMNVSTLELGDSALYLCASSSDRVGVTEAFFGQGTRLTVV.

The chain has TRBV6-1 and TRBJ1-6, with D unresolved. The CDR3 loop spans 15 amino acids. V was pared by 1 base and J by 7 bases, with 11 bases between. Germline-derived CDR1 and CDR2 are MNHNS and SASEGT. CDR3 sequence reads: CASSEGVGRNSPLHF. The CDR3 DNA sequence: TGTGCCAGCAGTGAAGGGGTGGGGAGGAATTCACCCCTCCACTTT.

The chain carries TRBV6-5 and TRBJ1-1; TRBD1 agrees at 7 bases. The V gene's germline CDR1 is MNHEY and CDR2 SVGAGI. The J segment lost 3 bases and the V segment lost 5 bases, leaving 9 bases of the junction unmatched. CDR3 length: 15 residues. CDR3 in DNA: TGTGCCAGCAGTAGTATGACAGGGTCGGACACTGAAGCTTTCTTT. It translates to CASSSMTGSDTEAFF.

V gene TRBV27 combines with J gene TRBJ2-3; tentatively, D is TRBD2 (6 bases). CDR3 size: 16 residues. The V end was cut by 7 bases, the J end by 2 bases, with 19 bases between. Germline V gene lookup returns CDR1 MNHEY and CDR2 SMNVEV (reference sequence). DNA of the CDR3: TGTGCCAGCAATCGTCGATCGGGAGTGGCCACAGATACGCAGTATTTT. This translates into CASNRRSGVATDTQYF.

CDR3 sequence (DNA): TGTGCCAGCAGTAGGCTTGGCGGGAGCTCCTACAATGAGCAGTTCTTC. Translated: CASSRLGGSSYNEQFF. This chain links TRBV27 with TRBJ2-1; 7 nucleotides agree with TRBD2. This CDR3 is built from 16 residues. The V gene's germline CDR1 is MNHEY and CDR2 SMNVEV (reference sequence). The V and J ends lost 5 bases and 0 bases, in that order; junction bases with no gene match: 7.

This sequence joins TRBV6-1 and TRBJ2-7; 9 bases match TRBD1. Germline V gives CDR1 MNHNS, CDR2 SASEGT. J was trimmed by 5 bases and V by 10 bases; bases with no gene match: 9. The CDR3 contains 13 residues. CDR3 residues: CATPGQGSHEQYF. The CDR3 DNA follows: TGTGCCACCCCGGGACAGGGATCCCACGAGCAGTACTTC.

This clone was counted only a few times. Additional DNA sequences in this sample encode the identical CDR3. The chain is built from TRBV6-5 and TRBJ1-1; no firm D call. The CDR3 is 14 amino acids. Between the trimmed V and J ends, which lost 5 bases and 1 base, there was a span of 11 bases. Germline assignment: CDR1 MNHEY and CDR2 SVGAGI. CDR3 nucleotides: TGTGCCAGCAGTCCCCGGACTGGGAACACTGAAGCTTTCTTT. This translates into CASSPRTGNTEAFF.

The rearrangement uses TRBV7-2 and TRBJ1-1; 8 bases align to TRBD1. The V segment lost 1 base and the J segment 7 bases; nucleotides outside the gene matches: 2. CDR1 is SGHTA and CDR2 is FQGNSA in the germline V gene. This CDR3 has 13 residues. The DNA for the CDR3 is TGTGCCAGCAGCTTAGGGACAGGGCTTGAAGCTTTCTTT. Protein sequence: CASSLGTGLEAFF.

The chain employs TRBV6-1 and TRBJ2-6; possible D gene TRBD1, 5 bases. CDR3 size: 14 residues. Trimming stripped 5 bases from V and 2 bases from J, with 7 bases between. Germline CDR1 is MNHNS and CDR2 is SASEGT. CDR3 nucleotides: TGTGCCAGCAGTCAGGGCGCTGGGGCCAACGTCCTGACTTTC. Translating gives CASSQGAGANVLTF.

This chain links TRBV19 with TRBJ1-1; 8 positions match TRBD1. CDR1 and CDR2 from the germline V gene are LNHDA and SQIVND (reference sequence). The trim removed 3 bases at V and 5 bases at J, leaving 5 bases unmatched. The CDR3 consists of 14 residues. Here the CDR3 DNA reads TGTGCCAGTAGTATCCGGACAGGGCATACTGAAGCTTTCTTT. It encodes CASSIRTGHTEAFF.

This chain joins TRBV28 and TRBJ2-7; a weak D match, TRBD1 (6 bases). Germline values: CDR1 MDHEN, CDR2 SYDVKM. V lost 2 bases to trimming and J lost 3 bases, with 20 bases between them. The CDR3 is made up of 17 amino acids. The CDR3 DNA follows: TGTGCCAGCAGTTTAAATGGCAGGGGTTCTTTCATCTACGAGCAGTACTTC. Translating it yields CASSLNGRGSFIYEQYF.